This T cell receptor (beta chain) was sequenced in a study of blood T cell repertoires in COVID-19. As for the study in general: The origin of the acute and convalescent COVID-19 samples was the United States, Italy and Spain.

Seattle patients were enrolled during active infection and followed longitudinally. CDR1 and CDR2 (germline): MNHEY, SMNVEV (reference sequence). The CDR3 sequence is 17 residues long. V was cut by 3 bases and J by 4 bases, with 19 bases left in between. The protocol was immunoSEQ multiplex PCR, while the TCRdb copy is restricted to in-frame clones and leaves out a portion. The sample has 250,000 to 300,000 clones; about 87% are singletons. This sequence was found in a woman in her 70s with COVID-19, enrolled during active disease. Sequenced input: peripheral blood. The chain carries TRBV27 and TRBJ1-3; D gene ambiguous. CDR3 in amino acids: CASSFVLRGSVGNTIYF. CDR3 DNA: TGTGCCAGCAGTTTCGTCTTAAGAGGGAGTGTCGGAAACACCATATATTTT.